This T cell receptor (beta chain) is from a study of T cell responses to AZD1222 COVID-19 vaccine. Libraries were prepared by immunoSEQ multiplex PCR; TCRdb keeps only in-frame clonotypes and omits some of them. The sample includes hundreds of thousands of clones, approximately 94% of them seen just once. Germline values: CDR1 SGHVS, CDR2 FNYEAQ. This CDR3 contains 15 residues. Trimming took 5 bases from V and 4 from J; bases not matched to a gene: 5. Notes on the study in general: Dominant CD4 TCR responses targeted spike regions 160-218 and 743-854.

Worth noting for this clone: Its antigen is currently unknown.

The TCR sequence derives from an adult who received the AZD1222 COVID-19 vaccine. Sequenced here: peripheral blood, sampled 28 days after the second AZD1222 dose. V is TRBV7-6 and J is TRBJ2-5, with 12 positions matching TRBD2. The CDR3 here is CASSLGGLAGETQYF. The DNA of the CDR3 is TGTGCCAGCAGCCTGGGGGGACTAGCGGGAGAGACCCAGTACTTC.